The 11 T cell receptor beta chains below come from one sample, sequenced in a study of OX40 agonist ivuxolimab in advanced cancers. Some clones are missing from TCRdb's copy, which holds only in-frame ones; the method was immunoSEQ multiplex PCR. Among tens of thousands of clones listed, around nine tenths were seen once. The source was CD4+ or CD8+ T cells sorted from blood, collected in a trial of the OX40 agonist ivuxolimab. The receptors were sampled from an adult with an advanced solid tumor such as melanoma, head and neck, liver or kidney cancer.

The chain recombines TRBV2 with TRBJ1-1; no firm D call. CDR3 length: 11 residues. V lost 6 bases to trimming and J lost 4 bases, with 6 bases between them. Germline values: CDR1 SNHLY, CDR2 FYNNEI. Here the CDR3 reads CASRPLTEAFF. In DNA, the CDR3 is TGTGCCAGCAGGCCTCTCACTGAAGCTTTCTTT.

The V and J genes are TRBV25-1 and TRBJ2-7; weak D call: TRBD1 (5 bases). Trimming pared 0 bases from V and 6 bases from J, leaving 15 bases between. This CDR3 is built from 15 residues. The germline V gene encodes CDR1 MGHDK and CDR2 SYGVNS. CDR3 nucleotides: TGTGCCAGCAGTGAATATCTGGGCAGGGTGGGCGAGCAGTACTTC. Translating it yields CASSEYLGRVGEQYF.

The chain employs TRBV28 and TRBJ2-2; 8 bases fit TRBD2. Losses at the gene ends were 6 bases for V and 1 base for J; bases not matched to a gene: 1. The CDR3 loop spans 14 amino acids. Germline V gives CDR1 MDHEN, CDR2 SYDVKM. CDR3 DNA sequence: TGTGCCAGCAGACTAGCGGAGAACACCGGGGAGCTGTTTTTT. Its translation: CASRLAENTGELFF.

The chain recombines TRBV30 with TRBJ1-5; D uncertain. The CDR3 has 13 amino acids. Germline CDR1 reads GTSNPN; CDR2 reads SVGIG (reference sequence). V was pared by 4 bases and J by 0 bases, with 7 bases between. Here the CDR3 reads CAWNPDSNQPQHF. The CDR3 nucleotides are TGTGCCTGGAACCCTGATAGCAATCAGCCCCAGCATTTT.

The rearrangement joins TRBV6-5 to TRBJ1-2; D gene unclear. Between the trimmed V and J ends, which lost 2 bases and 4 bases, there was a span of 14 bases. The CDR3 sequence is 15 residues long. CDR1 and CDR2 (germline): MNHEY, SVGAGI. The CDR3 protein is CASSYDPGEVYGYTF. The CDR3 DNA is TGTGCCAGCAGTTACGATCCGGGAGAGGTCTATGGCTACACCTTC.

In its sample, this clone was seen once. The J gene is TRBJ1-5, the V gene TRBV7-2; 9 bases are a match to TRBD1. The CDR3 totals 13 residues. V trimming: 5 bases; J trimming: 10 bases; junction bases outside the gene matches: 6. Germline loops: CDR1 SGHTA, CDR2 FQGNSA. The CDR3 nucleotides read TGTGCCAGCAGCCTGGGACAGGGTGAACCCCAGCATTTT. Amino acids: CASSLGQGEPQHF.

The chain couples TRBV7-9 to TRBJ2-5, with 8 positions matching TRBD2. The CDR3 loop spans 13 amino acids. The germline V gene has CDR1 SEHNR and CDR2 FQNEAQ (reference sequence). J lost 4 bases, V lost 4 bases, and 2 bases had no gene match. DNA of the CDR3: TGTGCCAGCAGCTGGGGACTAGGAGAGACCCAGTACTTC. Translating it yields CASSWGLGETQYF.

V usage is TRBV5-1 and J usage is TRBJ2-2, with 8 bases fitting TRBD2. Germline V gene data show CDR1 as SGHRS and CDR2 as YFSETQ. Trimming removed 4 bases from V and 1 base from J; junction bases left unmatched: 3. CDR3 length: 15 residues. The CDR3 loop is CASSATSGNTGELFF. CDR3 nucleotides: TGCGCCAGCAGCGCTACTAGCGGGAACACCGGGGAGCTGTTTTTT.

The rearrangement links TRBV4-3 to TRBJ2-3; 8 bases are shared with TRBD1. Losses at the gene ends were 0 bases for V and 4 bases for J; bases not matched to a gene: 3. Germline CDR1 and CDR2: LGHNA and YSLEER. CDR3 length: 15 amino acids. In nucleotides, the CDR3 is TGCGCCAGCAGCCAAGACAGGGGGCACGCAGATACGCAGTATTTT. Translation gives CASSQDRGHADTQYF.

The chain uses TRBV6-5 and TRBJ1-2; possibly TRBD1 for D (6 bases). Germline CDR1 MNHEY, CDR2 SVGAGI. The CDR3 is 12 amino acids. Trimming left V 5 bases short and J 6 bases short, with 10 bases between. The CDR3 spells CASSRGGNGYTF. The CDR3 DNA sequence: TGTGCCAGCAGTCGAGGGGGAAATGGCTACACCTTC.

DNA of the CDR3: TGTGCCAGCAGTGAAGCTGGGGCGGTGGGGGGAAACACCATATATTTT. Its translation is CASSEAGAVGGNTIYF. This rearrangement joins TRBV6-1 to TRBJ1-3; the D gene is possibly TRBD1 (5 bases). Trimming pared 0 bases from V and 4 bases from J, leaving 13 bases between. Germline CDR1 is MNHNS and CDR2 is SASEGT. There are 16 residues in the CDR3.